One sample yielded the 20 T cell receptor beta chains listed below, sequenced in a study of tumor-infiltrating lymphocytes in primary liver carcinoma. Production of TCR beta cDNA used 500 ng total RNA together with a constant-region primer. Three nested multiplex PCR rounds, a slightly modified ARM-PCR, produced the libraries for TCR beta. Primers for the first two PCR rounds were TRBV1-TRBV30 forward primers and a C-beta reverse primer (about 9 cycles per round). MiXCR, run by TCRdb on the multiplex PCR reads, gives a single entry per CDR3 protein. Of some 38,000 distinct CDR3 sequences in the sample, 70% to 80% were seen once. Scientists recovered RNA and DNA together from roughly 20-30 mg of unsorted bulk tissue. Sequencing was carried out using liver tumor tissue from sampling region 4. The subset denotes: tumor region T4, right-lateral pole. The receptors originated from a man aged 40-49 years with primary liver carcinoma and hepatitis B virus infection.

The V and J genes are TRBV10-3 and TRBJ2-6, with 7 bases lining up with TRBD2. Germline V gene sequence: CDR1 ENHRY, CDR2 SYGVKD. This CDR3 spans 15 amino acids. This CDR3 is CATSGTVSGANVLTF. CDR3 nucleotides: TGTGCTACCAGCGGGACGGTCTCTGGGGCCAACGTCCTGACTTTC.

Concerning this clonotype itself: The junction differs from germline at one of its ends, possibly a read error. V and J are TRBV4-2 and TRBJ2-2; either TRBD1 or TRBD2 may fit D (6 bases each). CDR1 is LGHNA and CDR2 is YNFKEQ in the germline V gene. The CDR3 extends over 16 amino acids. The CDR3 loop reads CASSQGGADPIGEQFF. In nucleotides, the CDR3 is TGTGCCAGCAGCCAAGGGGGGGCAGACCCCATCGGGGAGCAGTTTTTT.

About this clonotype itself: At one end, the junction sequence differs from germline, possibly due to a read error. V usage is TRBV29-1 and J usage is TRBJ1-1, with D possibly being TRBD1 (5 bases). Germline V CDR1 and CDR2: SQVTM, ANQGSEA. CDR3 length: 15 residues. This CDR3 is CSVGRGWGSNTEAFF. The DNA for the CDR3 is TGCAGTGTTGGTAGGGGCTGGGGGAGTAACACTGAAGCTTTCTTT.

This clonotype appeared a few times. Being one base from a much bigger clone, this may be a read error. The DNA of the CDR3 is TGTGCCACCGGTGACCCCAGGGGAAGCTCCTACAATGAGCAGTTCTTC. As protein: CATGDPRGSSYNEQFF. The J gene is TRBJ2-1, the V gene TRBV24-1, with D tentatively TRBD1 (6 bases). The CDR3 is made up of 16 amino acids. The germline CDR1 and CDR2 sequences are KGHDR and SFDVKD.

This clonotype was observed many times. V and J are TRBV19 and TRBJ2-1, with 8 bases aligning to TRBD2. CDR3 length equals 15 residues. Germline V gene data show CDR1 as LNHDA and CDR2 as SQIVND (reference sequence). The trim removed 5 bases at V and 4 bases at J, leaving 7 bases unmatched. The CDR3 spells CASSPLAGQYNEQFF. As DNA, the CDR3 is TGTGCCAGTAGTCCTTTAGCGGGACAATACAATGAGCAGTTCTTC.

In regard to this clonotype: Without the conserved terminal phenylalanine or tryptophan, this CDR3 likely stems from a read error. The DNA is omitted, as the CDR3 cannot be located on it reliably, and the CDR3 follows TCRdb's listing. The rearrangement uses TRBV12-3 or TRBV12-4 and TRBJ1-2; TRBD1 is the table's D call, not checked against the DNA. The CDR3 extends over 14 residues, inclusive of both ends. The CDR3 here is CTSTPGQENYGNTS.

CDR3 DNA sequence: TGTGCCAGCAGTAGATGTCGGGGGCTGGCTGAAGCTTTCTTT. Its protein is CASSRCRGLAEAFF. V is TRBV12-3 or TRBV12-4 and J is TRBJ1-1; weak D call: TRBD1 (6 bases). Between the trimmed V and J ends, which lost 5 bases and 6 bases, there was a span of 16 bases. The CDR3 runs to 14 residues.

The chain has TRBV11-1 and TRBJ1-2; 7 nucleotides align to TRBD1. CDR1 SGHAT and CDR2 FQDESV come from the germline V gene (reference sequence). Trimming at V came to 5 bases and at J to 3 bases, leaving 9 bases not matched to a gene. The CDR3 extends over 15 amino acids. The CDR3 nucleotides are TGTGCCAGCAGCCGCGACGAGGGGGCGTACTATGGCTACACCTTC. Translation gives CASSRDEGAYYGYTF.

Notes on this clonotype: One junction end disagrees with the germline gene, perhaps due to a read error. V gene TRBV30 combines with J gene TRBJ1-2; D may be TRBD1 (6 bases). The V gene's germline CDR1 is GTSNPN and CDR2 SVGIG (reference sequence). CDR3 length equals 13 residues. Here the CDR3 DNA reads TGTACCTGGAGTGTGGTAGGGGGCTATGGCTACACCTTC. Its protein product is CTWSVVGGYGYTF.

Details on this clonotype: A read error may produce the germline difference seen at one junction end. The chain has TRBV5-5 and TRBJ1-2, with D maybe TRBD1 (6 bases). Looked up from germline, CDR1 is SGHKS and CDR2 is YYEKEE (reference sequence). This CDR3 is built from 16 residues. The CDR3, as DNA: TGTGCCAGCAGTCCTCACCCGGACAGAGCTAACTATGACTACACCTTC. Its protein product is CASSPHPDRANYDYTF.

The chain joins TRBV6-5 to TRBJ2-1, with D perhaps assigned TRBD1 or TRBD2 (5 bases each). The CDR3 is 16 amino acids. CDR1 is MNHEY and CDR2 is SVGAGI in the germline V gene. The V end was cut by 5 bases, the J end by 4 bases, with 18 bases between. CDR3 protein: CASSLGTSGLYNEQFF. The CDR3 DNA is TGTGCCAGCAGTCTGGGGACCAGCGGCCTATACAATGAGCAGTTCTTC.

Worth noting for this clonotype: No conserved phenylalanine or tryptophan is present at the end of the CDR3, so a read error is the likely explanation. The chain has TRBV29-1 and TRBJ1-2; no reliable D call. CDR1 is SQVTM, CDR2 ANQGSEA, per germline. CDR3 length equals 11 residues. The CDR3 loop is CSDDCGYGYTL. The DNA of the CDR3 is TGTAGCGACGACTGCGGCTATGGCTACACCCTC.

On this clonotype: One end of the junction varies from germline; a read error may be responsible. DNA of the CDR3: TGTGCCAGCAACTTAGGCGTCTCGAACAATGAACAATTCTTC. Translating gives CASNLGVSNNEQFF. J is TRBJ2-1 and V is TRBV11-3; D uncertain. CDR3 length: 14 amino acids. Germline V gene sequence: CDR1 SGHNT, CDR2 YENEEA.

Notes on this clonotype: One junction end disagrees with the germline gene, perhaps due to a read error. The CDR3 spells CAGSAGWPNEQSF. The CDR3 DNA sequence: TGTGCCGGCAGCGCGGGATGGCCGAATGAGCAGTCCTTC. The genes are TRBV11-1 and TRBJ2-1; TRBD2 is a possible D gene (6 bases). The CDR3 sequence is 13 residues long. The germline V gene encodes CDR1 SGHAT and CDR2 FQDESV (reference sequence).

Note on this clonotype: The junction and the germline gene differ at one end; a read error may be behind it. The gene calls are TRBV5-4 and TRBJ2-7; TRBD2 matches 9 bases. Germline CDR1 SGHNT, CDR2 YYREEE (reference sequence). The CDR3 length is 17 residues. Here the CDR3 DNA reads TGTACCAGCAGCGGGGGGCCGGGAGCGGAAAACACCTACGATCAGTACTTC. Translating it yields CTSSGGPGAENTYDQYF.

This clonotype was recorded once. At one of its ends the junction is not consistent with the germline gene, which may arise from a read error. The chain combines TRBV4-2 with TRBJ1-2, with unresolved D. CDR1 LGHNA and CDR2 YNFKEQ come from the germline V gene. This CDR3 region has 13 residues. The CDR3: CASSHDSGYGYTF. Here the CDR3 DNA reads TGTGCCAGCAGCCATGATTCTGGGTACGGCTACACCTTT.

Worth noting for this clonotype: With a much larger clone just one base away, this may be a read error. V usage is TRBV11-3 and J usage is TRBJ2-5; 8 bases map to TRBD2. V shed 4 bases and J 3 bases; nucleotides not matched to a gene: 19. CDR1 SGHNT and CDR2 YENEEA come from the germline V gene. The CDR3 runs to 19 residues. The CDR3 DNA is TGTGCCAGCAGCTCCCTAGGGGCCCTGGCGGGGGGCCGGGAAGAGACCCAGTACTTC. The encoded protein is CASSSLGALAGGREETQYF.

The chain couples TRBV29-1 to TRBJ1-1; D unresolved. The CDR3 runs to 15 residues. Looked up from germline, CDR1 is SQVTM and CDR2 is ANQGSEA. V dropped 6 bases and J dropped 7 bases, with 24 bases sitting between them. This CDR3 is CSVAPGWGMNSEAFF. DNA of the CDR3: TGCAGCGTCGCCCCGGGATGGGGAATGAATAGTGAAGCTTTCTTT.

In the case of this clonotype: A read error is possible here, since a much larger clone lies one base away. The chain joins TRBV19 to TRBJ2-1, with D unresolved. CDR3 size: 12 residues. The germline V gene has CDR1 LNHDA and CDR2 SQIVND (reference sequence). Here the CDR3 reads CASRKPYDEQLF. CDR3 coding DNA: TGTGCCAGCCGAAAACCTTACGATGAGCAGTTATTC.

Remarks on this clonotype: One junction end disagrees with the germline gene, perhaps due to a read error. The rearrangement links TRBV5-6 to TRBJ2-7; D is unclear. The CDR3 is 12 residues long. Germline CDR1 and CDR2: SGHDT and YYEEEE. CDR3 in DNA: TGTACCAGCAGCTTCCAGACCTACGAACAGTACTTC. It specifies CTSSFQTYEQYF.